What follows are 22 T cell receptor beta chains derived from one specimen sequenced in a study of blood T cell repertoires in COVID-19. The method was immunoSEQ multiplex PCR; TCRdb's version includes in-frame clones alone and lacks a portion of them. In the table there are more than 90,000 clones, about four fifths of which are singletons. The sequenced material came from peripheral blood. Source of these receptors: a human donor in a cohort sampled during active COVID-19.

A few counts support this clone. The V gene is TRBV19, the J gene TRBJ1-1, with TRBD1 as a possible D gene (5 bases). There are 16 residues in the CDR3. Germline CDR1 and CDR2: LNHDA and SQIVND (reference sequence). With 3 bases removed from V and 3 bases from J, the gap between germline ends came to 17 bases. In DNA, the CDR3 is TGTGCCAGTAGTATTCGGTCGGGGGGAGTCGACACTGAAGCTTTCTTT. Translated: CASSIRSGGVDTEAFF.

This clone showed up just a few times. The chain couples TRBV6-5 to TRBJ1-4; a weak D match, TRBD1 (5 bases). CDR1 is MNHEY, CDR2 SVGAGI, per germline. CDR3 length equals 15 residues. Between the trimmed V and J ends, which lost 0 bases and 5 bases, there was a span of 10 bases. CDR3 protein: CASSYSQGPNEKLFF. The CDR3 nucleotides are TGTGCCAGCAGTTACTCGCAGGGTCCAAATGAAAAACTGTTTTTT.

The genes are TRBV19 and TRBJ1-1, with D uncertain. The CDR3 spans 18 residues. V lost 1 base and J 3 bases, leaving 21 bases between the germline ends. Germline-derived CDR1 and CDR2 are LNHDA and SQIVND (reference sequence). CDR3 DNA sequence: TGTGCCAGTAGTATAGCGGGGAAGCCGGTCCCCCTTTACACTGAAGCTTTCTTT. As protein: CASSIAGKPVPLYTEAFF.

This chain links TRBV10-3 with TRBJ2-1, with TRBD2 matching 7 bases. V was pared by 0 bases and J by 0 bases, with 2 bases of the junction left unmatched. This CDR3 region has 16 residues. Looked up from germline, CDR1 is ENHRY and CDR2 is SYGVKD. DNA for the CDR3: TGTGCCATCAGTGAGTCGGGCGGGAGCTCCTACAATGAGCAGTTCTTC. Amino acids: CAISESGGSSYNEQFF.

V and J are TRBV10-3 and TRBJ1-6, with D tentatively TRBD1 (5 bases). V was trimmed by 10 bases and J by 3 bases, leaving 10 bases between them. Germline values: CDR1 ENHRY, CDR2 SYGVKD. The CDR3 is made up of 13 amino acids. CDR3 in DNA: TGTGCCACAGGACATTTCTATAATTCACCCCTCCACTTT. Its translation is CATGHFYNSPLHF.

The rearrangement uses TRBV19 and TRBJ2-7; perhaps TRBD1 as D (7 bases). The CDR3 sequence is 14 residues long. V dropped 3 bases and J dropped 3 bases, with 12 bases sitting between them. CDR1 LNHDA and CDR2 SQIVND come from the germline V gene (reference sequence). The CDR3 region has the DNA TGTGCCAGTAGTATCGGCAGGGGGGACTACGAGCAGTACTTC. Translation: CASSIGRGDYEQYF.

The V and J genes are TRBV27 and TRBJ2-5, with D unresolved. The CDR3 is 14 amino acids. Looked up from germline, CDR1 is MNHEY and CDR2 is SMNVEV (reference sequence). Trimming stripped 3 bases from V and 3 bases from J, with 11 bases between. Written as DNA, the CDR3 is TGTGCCAGCAGTTTTCTGGCAGGAAAAGAGACCCAGTACTTC. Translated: CASSFLAGKETQYF.

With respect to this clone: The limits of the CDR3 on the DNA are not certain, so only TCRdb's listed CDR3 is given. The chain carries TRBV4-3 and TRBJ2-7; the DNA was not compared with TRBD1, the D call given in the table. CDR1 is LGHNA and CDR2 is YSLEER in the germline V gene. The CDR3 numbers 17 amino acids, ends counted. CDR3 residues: CASSQDAFGPGTYEQYF.

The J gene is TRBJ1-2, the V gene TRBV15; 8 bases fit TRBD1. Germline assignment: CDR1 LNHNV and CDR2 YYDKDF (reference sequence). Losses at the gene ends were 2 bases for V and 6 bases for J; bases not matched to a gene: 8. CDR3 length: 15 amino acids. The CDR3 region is CATSRRTGGIDGYTF. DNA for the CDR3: TGTGCCACCAGCAGACGTACAGGGGGTATCGATGGCTACACCTTC.

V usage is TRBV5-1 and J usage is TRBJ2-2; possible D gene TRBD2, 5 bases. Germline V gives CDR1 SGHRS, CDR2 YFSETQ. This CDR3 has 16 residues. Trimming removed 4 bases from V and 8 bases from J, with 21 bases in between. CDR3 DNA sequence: TGCGCCAGCAGCCTCGGTCTAGCAAACGGACCGGGGGAGCTGTTTTTT. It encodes CASSLGLANGPGELFF.

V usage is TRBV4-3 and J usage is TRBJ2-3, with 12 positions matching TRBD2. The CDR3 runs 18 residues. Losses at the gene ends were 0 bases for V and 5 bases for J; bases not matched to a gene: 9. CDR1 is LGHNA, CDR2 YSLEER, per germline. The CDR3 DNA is TGCGCCAGCAGCCAAGACCTAGCGGGGGGGGCCGTCGGAGATACGCAGTATTTT. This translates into CASSQDLAGGAVGDTQYF.

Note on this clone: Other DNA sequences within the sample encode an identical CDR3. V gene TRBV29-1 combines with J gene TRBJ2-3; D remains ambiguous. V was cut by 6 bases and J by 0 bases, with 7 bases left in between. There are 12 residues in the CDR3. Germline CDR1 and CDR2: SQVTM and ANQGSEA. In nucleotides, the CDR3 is TGCAGCGTAGGCGGTAGCACAGATACGCAGTATTTT. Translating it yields CSVGGSTDTQYF.

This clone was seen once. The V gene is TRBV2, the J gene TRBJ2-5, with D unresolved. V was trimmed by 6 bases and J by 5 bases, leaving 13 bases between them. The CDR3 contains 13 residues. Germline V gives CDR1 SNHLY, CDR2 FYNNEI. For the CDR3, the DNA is TGTGCCAGCAGCGCACCGGTCCGGGAGACCCAGTACTTC. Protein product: CASSAPVRETQYF.

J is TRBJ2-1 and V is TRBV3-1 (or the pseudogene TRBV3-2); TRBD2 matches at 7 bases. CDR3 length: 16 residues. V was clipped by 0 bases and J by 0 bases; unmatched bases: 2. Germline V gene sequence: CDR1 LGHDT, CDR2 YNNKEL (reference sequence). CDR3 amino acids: CASSQDPGGSYNEQFF. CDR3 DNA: TGTGCCAGCAGCCAAGATCCGGGGGGCTCCTACAATGAGCAGTTCTTC.

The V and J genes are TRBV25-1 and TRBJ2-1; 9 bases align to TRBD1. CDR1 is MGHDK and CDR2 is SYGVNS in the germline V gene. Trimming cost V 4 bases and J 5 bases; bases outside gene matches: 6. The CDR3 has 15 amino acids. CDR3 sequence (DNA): TGTGCCAGCAGTGCTTCGGGACAGGGTAACAATGAGCAGTTCTTC. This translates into CASSASGQGNNEQFF.

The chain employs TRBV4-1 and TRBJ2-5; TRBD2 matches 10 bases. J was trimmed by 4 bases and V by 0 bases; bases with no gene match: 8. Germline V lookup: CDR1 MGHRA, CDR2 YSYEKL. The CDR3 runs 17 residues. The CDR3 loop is CASSQDLAGALRETQYF. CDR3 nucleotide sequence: TGCGCCAGCAGCCAAGATCTAGCGGGAGCACTTCGAGAGACCCAGTACTTC.

The CDR3 sequence: CASSLERAVEAFF. In DNA form, the CDR3 reads TGTGCCAGCAGCTTGGAGAGGGCTGTTGAAGCTTTCTTT. V gene TRBV5-8 combines with J gene TRBJ1-1; D is unclear. This CDR3 comprises 13 residues. Deletions cut 0 bases from V and 7 bases from J, with 10 bases between. The V gene's germline CDR1 is SGHTS and CDR2 YDEGEE.

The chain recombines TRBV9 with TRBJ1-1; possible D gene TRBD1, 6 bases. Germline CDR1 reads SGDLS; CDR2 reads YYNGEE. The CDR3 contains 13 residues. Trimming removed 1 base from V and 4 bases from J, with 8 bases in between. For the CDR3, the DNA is TGTGCCAGCAGCGTAACAGGGCTCACTGAAGCTTTCTTT. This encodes CASSVTGLTEAFF.

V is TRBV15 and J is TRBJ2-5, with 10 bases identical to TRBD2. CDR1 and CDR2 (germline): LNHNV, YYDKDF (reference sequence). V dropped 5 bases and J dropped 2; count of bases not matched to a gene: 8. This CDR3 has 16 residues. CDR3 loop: CATSPRLAGPQETQYF. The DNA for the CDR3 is TGTGCCACCAGCCCCAGACTAGCGGGCCCACAAGAGACCCAGTACTTC.

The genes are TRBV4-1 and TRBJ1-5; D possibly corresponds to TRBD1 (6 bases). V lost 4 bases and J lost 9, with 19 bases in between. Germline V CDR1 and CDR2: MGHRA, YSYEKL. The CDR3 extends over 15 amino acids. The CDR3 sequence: CASSPNTGYPWPQHF. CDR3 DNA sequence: TGCGCCAGCAGCCCCAACACAGGGTATCCGTGGCCCCAGCATTTT.

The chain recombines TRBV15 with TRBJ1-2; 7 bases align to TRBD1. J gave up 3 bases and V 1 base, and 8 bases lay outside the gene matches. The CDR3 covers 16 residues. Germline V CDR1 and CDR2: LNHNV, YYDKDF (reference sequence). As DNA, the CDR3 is TGTGCCACCAGCAGAGGGGGGGACAGAGCCTACTATGGCTACACCTTC. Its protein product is CATSRGGDRAYYGYTF.

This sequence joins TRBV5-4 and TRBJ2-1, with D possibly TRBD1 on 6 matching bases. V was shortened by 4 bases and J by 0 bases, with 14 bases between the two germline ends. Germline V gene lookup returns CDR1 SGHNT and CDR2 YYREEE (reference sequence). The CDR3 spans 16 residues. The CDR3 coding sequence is TGTGCCAGCAGCCCCGACCAGGGGAGCTCCTACAATGAGCAGTTCTTC. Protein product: CASSPDQGSSYNEQFF.